This T cell receptor (beta chain) was obtained from a study of T-cell memory formation after mild COVID-19. Study in general: Across donors, TCR clusters were largely donor specific. Study-level points and caveats: Detection of some responders pre-infection suggested pre-existing cross-reactive memory T cells participated. Clones shrinking between day 15 and 85 showed a balanced CD4/CD8 split, and those that grew later tilted toward CD4+.

There are 14 residues in the CDR3. Germline V gene data show CDR1 as SGHTA and CDR2 as FQGNSA. V trimming: 5 bases; J trimming: 4 bases; junction bases outside the gene matches: 4. Points on this clonotype: Its cognate antigen is unknown.

TCRdb ran MiXCR on the 5' RACE reads and lists one entry per CDR3 protein. The data hold about 350,000 distinct CDR3 sequences, with approximately 27% observed a single time. V usage is TRBV7-2 and J usage is TRBJ2-2; 7 nucleotides match TRBD1. Material: PBMCs or a T cell subset sorted from them (not recorded which). The TCR originated in an adult woman who had mild COVID-19 (a few samples of this study predate the infection). Cell type and time point are not known. CDR3 residues: CASSPTGPTGELFF. The CDR3, as DNA: TGTGCCAGCAGCCCGACAGGGCCCACCGGGGAGCTGTTTTTT.